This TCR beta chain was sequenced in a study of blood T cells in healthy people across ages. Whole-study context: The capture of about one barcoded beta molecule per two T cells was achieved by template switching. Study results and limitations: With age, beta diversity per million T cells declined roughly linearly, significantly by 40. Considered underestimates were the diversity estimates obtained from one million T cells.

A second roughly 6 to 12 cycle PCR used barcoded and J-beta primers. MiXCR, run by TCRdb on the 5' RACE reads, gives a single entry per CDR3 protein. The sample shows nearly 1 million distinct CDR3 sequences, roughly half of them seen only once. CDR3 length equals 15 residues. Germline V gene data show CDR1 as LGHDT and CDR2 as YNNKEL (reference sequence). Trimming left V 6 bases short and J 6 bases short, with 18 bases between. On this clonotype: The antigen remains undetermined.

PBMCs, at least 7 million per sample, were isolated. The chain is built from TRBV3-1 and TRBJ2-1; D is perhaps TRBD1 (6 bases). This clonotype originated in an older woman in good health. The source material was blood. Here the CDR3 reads CASSSGTHRTNEQFF. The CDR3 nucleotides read TGTGCCAGCAGTTCCGGGACACATAGGACCAATGAGCAGTTCTTC.